These 14 T cell receptor beta chains came from one sample sequenced in a study of T cell responses to AZD1222 COVID-19 vaccine. Here immunoSEQ multiplex PCR was the method, and the copy in TCRdb shows in-frame clones only, minus some. This table holds 140,000 or so clones, around 90% found once. Specimen: peripheral blood, collected 28 days after the second dose of the MenACWY control vaccine. The receptors derive from an adult who received the MenACWY meningococcal vaccine as a control.

The chain uses TRBV10-3 and TRBJ1-5; a weak D match, TRBD1 (6 bases). Germline-derived CDR1 and CDR2 are ENHRY and SYGVKD. Trimming shortened V by 3 bases and J by 6 bases, and 18 bases separated the two germline ends. The CDR3 is 16 amino acids. The CDR3 DNA is TGTGCCATCAGTGATCCCCTATACAGGGAGGGTCAGCCCCAGCATTTT. Amino acid sequence: CAISDPLYREGQPQHF.

V and J are TRBV19 and TRBJ1-1; D ambiguous. The CDR3 is made up of 15 amino acids. Germline CDR1 is LNHDA and CDR2 is SQIVND (reference sequence). V dropped 2 bases and J dropped 0 bases, with 10 bases sitting between them. The chain's CDR3 is CASSIIGAMNTEAFF. The DNA for the CDR3 is TGTGCCAGTAGTATAATAGGTGCGATGAACACTGAAGCTTTCTTT.

The rearrangement uses TRBV6-5 and TRBJ1-1; D is ambiguous. Germline V lookup: CDR1 MNHEY, CDR2 SVGAGI. V was shortened by 6 bases and J by 1 base, with 12 bases between the two germline ends. There are 14 residues in the CDR3. CDR3 region: CASRTLTENTEAFF. CDR3 nucleotides: TGTGCCAGCAGGACTTTAACAGAGAACACTGAAGCTTTCTTT.

J is TRBJ2-5 and V is TRBV5-4, with D perhaps matching TRBD2 (6 bases). CDR1 and CDR2 from the germline V gene are SGHNT and YYREEE (reference sequence). Trimming shortened V by 0 bases and J by 6 bases, and 12 bases separated the two germline ends. CDR3 length: 14 residues. CDR3 nucleotide sequence: TGTGCCAGCAGCTTGGATCCTAGCGTGAAGACCCAGTACTTC. Amino acids: CASSLDPSVKTQYF. The complete variable domain, with remaining parts taken from reference TRBV5-4 and TRBJ2-5, reads ETGVTQSPTHLIKTRGQQVTLRCSSQSGHNTVSWYQQALGQGPQFIFQYYREEENGRGNFPPRFSGLQFPNYSSELNVNALELDDSALYLCASSLDPSVKTQYFGPGTRLLVL.

The chain uses TRBV7-9 and TRBJ2-1; D is unresolved. Trimming took 4 bases from V and 7 from J, leaving 5 bases between them. Per germline, CDR1 SEHNR and CDR2 FQNEAQ (reference sequence). CDR3 length equals 11 residues. The CDR3 bases are TGTGCCAGCAGCTCCGATAATGAGCAGTTCTTC. Its translation is CASSSDNEQFF.

This clone turned up a few times. The chain couples TRBV9 to TRBJ2-1, with 11 bases aligning to TRBD2. The CDR3 is 15 amino acids. V lost 4 bases and J lost 13; bases outside the gene matches: 13. Germline V gives CDR1 SGDLS, CDR2 YYNGEE. The CDR3 sequence is CASSFTSGSVWPQFF. The CDR3 bases are TGTGCCAGCAGCTTTACTAGCGGGAGCGTCTGGCCACAGTTCTTC. Together with reference TRBV9 and TRBJ2-1, the CDR3 gives the full variable domain: DSGVTQTPKHLITATGQRVTLRCSPRSGDLSVYWYQQSLDQGLQFLIQYYNGEERAKGNILERFSAQQFPDLHSELNLSSLELGDSALYFCASSFTSGSVWPQFFGPGTRLTVL.

The genes are TRBV7-9 and TRBJ1-5; D gene uncertain. Trimming removed 6 bases at V and 4 bases at J, with 16 bases between. Germline V gene data show CDR1 as SEHNR and CDR2 as FQNEAQ (reference sequence). The CDR3 has 15 residues. CDR3 protein: CASSTSEMGNQPQHF. CDR3 nucleotide sequence: TGTGCCAGCAGTACCTCGGAAATGGGGAATCAGCCCCAGCATTTT.

Remarks on this clone: Different DNA sequences within this sample yield the same CDR3. The chain's CDR3 is CASSIAGMNTEAFF. CDR3 coding DNA: TGTGCCAGTAGTATCGCAGGCATGAACACTGAAGCTTTCTTT. The genes are TRBV19 and TRBJ1-1; the D is unclear. Trimming stripped 3 bases from V and 0 bases from J, with 8 bases between. The CDR3 totals 14 residues. Germline V gene lookup returns CDR1 LNHDA and CDR2 SQIVND (reference sequence).

The chain combines TRBV28 with TRBJ2-4; D may be TRBD1 (6 bases). The CDR3 contains 16 residues. Germline assignment: CDR1 MDHEN and CDR2 SYDVKM. Trimming removed 4 bases at V and 6 bases at J, with 19 bases between. The CDR3 here is CASSSTSSSRGNIQYF. CDR3 coding DNA: TGTGCCAGCAGTTCCACGTCCAGCTCCAGGGGAAACATTCAGTACTTC.

This clone was detected once. V usage is TRBV11-2 and J usage is TRBJ1-4; D is ambiguous. The V end lost 1 base, the J end lost 8 bases, and 8 bases lay between the germline ends. Germline CDR1 SGHAT, CDR2 FQNNGV. The CDR3 is 13 amino acids. Written as DNA, the CDR3 is TGTGCCAGCAGCTTAGCCTTATACGAAAAACTGTTTTTT. This translates into CASSLALYEKLFF.

V gene TRBV24-1 combines with J gene TRBJ2-7; TRBD2 matches at 9 bases. V lost 2 bases, J lost 4 bases, and 5 bases stayed unmatched. Germline CDR1 and CDR2: KGHDR and SFDVKD. CDR3 length: 15 amino acids. The CDR3 loop is CATSDWASGKYEQYF. CDR3 nucleotide sequence: TGTGCCACCAGTGATTGGGCTAGCGGGAAGTACGAGCAGTACTTC.

V is TRBV24-1 and J is TRBJ2-2, with TRBD1 matching over 8 bases. The germline gives CDR1 KGHDR, CDR2 SFDVKD. The V gene end was trimmed by 2 bases and the J gene end by 5 bases; junction bases not matched to a gene: 3. The CDR3 is made up of 15 amino acids. The CDR3 DNA reads TGTGCCACCAGTGATTGGACAGGGCGGACCGGGGAGCTGTTTTTT. Encoded protein: CATSDWTGRTGELFF.

Only one count was recorded for this clone. V and J are TRBV5-5 and TRBJ1-3, with TRBD1 matching 7 bases. CDR1 is SGHKS and CDR2 is YYEKEE in the germline V gene (reference sequence). V was pared by 4 bases and J by 3 bases, with 10 bases of the junction left unmatched. This CDR3 is built from 16 residues. The CDR3 nucleotides read TGTGCCAGCAGCGTAGACAGGGCTCGCAGTGGAAACACCATATATTTT. This codes for CASSVDRARSGNTIYF.

The table lists this clone with a count of one. The chain is built from TRBV19 and TRBJ1-2; TRBD1 agrees at 7 bases. CDR1 is LNHDA and CDR2 is SQIVND in the germline V gene (reference sequence). V lost 1 base to trimming and J lost 0 bases; unmatched junction nucleotides: 5. The CDR3 is 16 amino acids. In nucleotides, the CDR3 is TGTGCCAGTAGTATAGGCCGGACAGGTTCTAACTATGGCTACACCTTC. Its translation: CASSIGRTGSNYGYTF.